Below, one TCR beta chain is given with its context. Its antigen is unknown. The entry originates in a study of CD4 T cells in relation to SARS-CoV-2 and coronaviruses. At the level of the study: The restricting HLA molecule for shared crossreactive spike epitopes was mapped.

Profiled with immunoSEQ multiplex PCR; TCRdb holds only in-frame clones, not every one. This table has tens of thousands of clones, just over 85% appearing once. Before the COVID-19 pandemic, during about 2011-2019, CD4+ T cells were taken from unexposed donors. V was shortened by 3 bases and J by 5 bases, with 11 bases between the two germline ends. CDR3 length equals 14 residues. CDR1 and CDR2 from the germline V gene are SGHRS and YFSETQ. Points from the study as a whole: In roughly 65% of donors, memory CD4+ clonotypes crossrecognized SARS-CoV-2 and at least one common cold coronavirus spike. This crossreactivity analysis covered spike protein alone, no other viral proteins.

The receptor was derived from a human donor in good health. The sample comprised memory CD4+ T cells from PBMCs. This chain connects TRBV5-1 to TRBJ1-4; D might be TRBD1 (6 bases). The CDR3 loop is CASSSTGWNEKLFF. DNA of the CDR3: TGCGCCAGCAGCTCCACAGGGTGGAATGAAAAACTGTTTTTT.